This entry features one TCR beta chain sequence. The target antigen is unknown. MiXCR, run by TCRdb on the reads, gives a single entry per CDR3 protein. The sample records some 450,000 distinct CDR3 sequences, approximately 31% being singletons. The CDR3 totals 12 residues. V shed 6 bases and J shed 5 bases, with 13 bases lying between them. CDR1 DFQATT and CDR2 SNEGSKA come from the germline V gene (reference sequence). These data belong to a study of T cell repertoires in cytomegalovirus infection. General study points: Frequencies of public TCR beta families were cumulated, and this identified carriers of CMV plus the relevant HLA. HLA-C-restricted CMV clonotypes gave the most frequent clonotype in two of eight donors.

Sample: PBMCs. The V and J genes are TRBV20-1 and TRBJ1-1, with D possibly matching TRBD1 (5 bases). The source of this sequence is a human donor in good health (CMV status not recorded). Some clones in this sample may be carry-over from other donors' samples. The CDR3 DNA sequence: TGCAGTGCCCCACGGGGGAGAACTGAAGCTTTCTTT. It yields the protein CSAPRGRTEAFF.